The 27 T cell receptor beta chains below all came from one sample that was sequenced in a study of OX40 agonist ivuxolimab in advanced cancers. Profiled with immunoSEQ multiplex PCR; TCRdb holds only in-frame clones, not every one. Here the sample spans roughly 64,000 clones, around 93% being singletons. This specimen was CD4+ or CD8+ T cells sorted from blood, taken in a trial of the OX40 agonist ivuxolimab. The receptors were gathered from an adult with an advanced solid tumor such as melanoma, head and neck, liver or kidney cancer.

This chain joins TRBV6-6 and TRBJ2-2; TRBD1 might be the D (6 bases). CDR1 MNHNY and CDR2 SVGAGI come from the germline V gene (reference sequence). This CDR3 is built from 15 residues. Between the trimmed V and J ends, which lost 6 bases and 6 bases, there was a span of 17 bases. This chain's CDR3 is CASRKITGSAGELFF. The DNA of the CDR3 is TGTGCCAGCAGGAAAATAACAGGGTCCGCCGGGGAGCTGTTTTTT.

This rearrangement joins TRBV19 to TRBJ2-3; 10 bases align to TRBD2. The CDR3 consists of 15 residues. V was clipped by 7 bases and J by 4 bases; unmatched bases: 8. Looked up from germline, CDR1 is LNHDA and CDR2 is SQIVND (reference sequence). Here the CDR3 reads CASKGLAGASDTQYF. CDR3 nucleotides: TGTGCCAGTAAGGGCCTAGCGGGAGCTTCAGATACGCAGTATTTT.

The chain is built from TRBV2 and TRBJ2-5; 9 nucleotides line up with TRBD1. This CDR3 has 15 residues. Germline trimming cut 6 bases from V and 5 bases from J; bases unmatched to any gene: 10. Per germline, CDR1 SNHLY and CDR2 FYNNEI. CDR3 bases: TGTGCCAGCAGGGGACAGGGTATTCGGGATGAGACCCAGTACTTC. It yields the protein CASRGQGIRDETQYF.

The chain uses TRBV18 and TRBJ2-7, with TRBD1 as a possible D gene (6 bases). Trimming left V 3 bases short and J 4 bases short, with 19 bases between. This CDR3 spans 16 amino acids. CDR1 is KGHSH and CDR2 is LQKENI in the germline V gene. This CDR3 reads CASSPLVYGQQYEQYF. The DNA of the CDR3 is TGTGCCAGCTCACCCCTGGTCTATGGACAGCAATACGAGCAGTACTTC.

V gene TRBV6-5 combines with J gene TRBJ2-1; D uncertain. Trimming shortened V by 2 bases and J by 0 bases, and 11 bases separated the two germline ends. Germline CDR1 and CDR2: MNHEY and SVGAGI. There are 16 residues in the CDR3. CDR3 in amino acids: CASSYDPGSSYNEQFF. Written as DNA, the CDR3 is TGTGCCAGCAGTTACGACCCAGGTAGCTCCTACAATGAGCAGTTCTTC.

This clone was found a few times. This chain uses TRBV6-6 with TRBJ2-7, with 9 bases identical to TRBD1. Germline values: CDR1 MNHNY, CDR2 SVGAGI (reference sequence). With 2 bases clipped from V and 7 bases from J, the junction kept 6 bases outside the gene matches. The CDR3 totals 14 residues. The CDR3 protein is CASSYAGTGKEQYF. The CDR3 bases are TGTGCCAGCAGTTACGCCGGGACAGGGAAAGAGCAGTACTTC.

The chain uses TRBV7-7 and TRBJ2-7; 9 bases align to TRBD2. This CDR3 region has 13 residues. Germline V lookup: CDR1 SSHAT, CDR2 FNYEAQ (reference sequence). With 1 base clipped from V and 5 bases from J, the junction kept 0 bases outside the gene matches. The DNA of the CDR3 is TGTGCCAGCAGCTTAGAGCGGGAGGACGAGCAGTACTTC. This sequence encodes CASSLEREDEQYF.

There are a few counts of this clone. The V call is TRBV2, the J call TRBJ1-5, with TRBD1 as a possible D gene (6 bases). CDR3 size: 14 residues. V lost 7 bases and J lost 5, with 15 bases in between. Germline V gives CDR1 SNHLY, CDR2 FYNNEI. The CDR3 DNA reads TGTGCCAGCAAGCCTGACAGGAGGGATCAGCCCCAGCATTTT. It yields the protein CASKPDRRDQPQHF.

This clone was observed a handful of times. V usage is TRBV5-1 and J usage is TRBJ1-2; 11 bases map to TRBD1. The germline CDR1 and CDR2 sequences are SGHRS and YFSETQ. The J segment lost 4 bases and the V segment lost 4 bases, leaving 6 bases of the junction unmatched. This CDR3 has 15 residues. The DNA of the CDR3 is TGCGCCAGCAGCGCCGGGACAGGGGGGTCCTATGGCTACACCTTC. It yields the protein CASSAGTGGSYGYTF.

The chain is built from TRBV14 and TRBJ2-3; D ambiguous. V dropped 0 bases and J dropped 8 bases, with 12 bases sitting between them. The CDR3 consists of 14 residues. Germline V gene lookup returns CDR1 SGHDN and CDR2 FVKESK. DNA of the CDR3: TGTGCCAGCAGCCAAGATAGGGTGCTAGTTACGCAGTATTTT. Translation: CASSQDRVLVTQYF.

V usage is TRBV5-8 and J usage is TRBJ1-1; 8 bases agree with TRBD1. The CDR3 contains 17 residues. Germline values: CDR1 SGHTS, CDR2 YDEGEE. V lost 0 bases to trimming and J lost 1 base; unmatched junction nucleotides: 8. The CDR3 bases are TGTGCCAGCAGCTTGGCAGGAGGACAGGGAAAGAACACTGAAGCTTTCTTT. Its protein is CASSLAGGQGKNTEAFF.

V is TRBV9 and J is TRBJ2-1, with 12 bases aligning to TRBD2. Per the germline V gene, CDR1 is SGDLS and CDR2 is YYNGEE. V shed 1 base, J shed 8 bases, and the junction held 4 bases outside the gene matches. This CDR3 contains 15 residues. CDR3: CASSVLAGGLDEQFF. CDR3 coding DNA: TGTGCCAGCAGCGTACTAGCGGGAGGGTTAGATGAGCAGTTCTTC.

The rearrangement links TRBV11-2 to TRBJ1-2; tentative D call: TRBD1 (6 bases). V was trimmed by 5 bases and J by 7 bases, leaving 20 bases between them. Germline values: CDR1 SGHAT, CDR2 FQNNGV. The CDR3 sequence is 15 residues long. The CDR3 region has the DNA TGTGCCAGCAGCCCCCAGAGGGGGTTGGGCAGTGGCTACACCTTC. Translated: CASSPQRGLGSGYTF.

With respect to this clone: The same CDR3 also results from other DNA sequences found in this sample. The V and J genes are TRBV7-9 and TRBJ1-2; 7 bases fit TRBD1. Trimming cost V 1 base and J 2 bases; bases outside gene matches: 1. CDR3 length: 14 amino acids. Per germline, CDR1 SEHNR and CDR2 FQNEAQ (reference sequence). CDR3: CASSLGGQNYGYTF. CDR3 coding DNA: TGTGCCAGCAGCTTAGGGGGACAGAACTATGGCTACACCTTC.

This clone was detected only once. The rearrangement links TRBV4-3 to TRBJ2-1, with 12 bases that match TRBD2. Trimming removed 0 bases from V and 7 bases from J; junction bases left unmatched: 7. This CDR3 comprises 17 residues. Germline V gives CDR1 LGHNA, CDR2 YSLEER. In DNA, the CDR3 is TGCGCCAGCAGCCAAGATAATCTAGCGGGAGGGTGGAATGAGCAGTTCTTC. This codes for CASSQDNLAGGWNEQFF.

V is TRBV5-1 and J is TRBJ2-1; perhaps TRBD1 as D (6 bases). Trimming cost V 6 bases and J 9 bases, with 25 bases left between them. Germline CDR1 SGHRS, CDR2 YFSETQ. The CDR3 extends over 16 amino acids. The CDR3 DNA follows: TGCGCCAGCAATATCCGGGGTCTGGGGGCGGCGGGTGAGCAGTTCTTC. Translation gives CASNIRGLGAAGEQFF.

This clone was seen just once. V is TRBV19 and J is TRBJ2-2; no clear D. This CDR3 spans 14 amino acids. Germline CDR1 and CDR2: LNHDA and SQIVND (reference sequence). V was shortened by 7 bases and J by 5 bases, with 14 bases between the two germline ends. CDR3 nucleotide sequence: TGTGCCAGTAACACCCCGGGCGGTACCGGGGAGCTGTTTTTT. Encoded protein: CASNTPGGTGELFF.

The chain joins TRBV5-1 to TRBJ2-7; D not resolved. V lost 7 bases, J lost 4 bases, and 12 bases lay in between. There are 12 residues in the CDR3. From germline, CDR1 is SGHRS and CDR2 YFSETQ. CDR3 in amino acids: CASRRDEYEQYF. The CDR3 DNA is TGCGCCAGCCGGCGCGACGAGTACGAGCAGTACTTC. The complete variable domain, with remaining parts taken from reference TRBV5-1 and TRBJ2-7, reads KAGVTQTPRYLIKTRGQQVTLSCSPISGHRSVSWYQQTPGQGLQFLFEYFSETQRNKGNFPGRFSGRQFSNSRSEMNVSTLELGDSALYLCASRRDEYEQYFGPGTRLTVT.

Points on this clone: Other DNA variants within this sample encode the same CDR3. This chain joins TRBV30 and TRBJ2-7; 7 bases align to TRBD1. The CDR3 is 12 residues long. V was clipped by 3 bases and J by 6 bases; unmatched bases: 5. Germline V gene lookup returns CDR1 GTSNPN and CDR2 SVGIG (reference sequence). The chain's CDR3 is CAWSLTGSEQYF. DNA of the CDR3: TGTGCCTGGAGCCTGACAGGGAGCGAGCAGTACTTC.

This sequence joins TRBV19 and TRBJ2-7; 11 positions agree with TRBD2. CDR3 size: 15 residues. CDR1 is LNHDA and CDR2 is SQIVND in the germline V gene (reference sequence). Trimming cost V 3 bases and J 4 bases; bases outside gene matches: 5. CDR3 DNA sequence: TGTGCCAGTAGTATCCTAGCGGGAGGATCATACGAGCAGTACTTC. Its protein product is CASSILAGGSYEQYF. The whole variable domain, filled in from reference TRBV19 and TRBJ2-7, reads DGGITQSPKYLFRKEGQNVTLSCEQNLNHDAMYWYRQDPGQGLRLIYYSQIVNDFQKGDIAEGYSVSREKKESFPLTVTSAQKNPTAFYLCASSILAGGSYEQYFGPGTRLTVT.

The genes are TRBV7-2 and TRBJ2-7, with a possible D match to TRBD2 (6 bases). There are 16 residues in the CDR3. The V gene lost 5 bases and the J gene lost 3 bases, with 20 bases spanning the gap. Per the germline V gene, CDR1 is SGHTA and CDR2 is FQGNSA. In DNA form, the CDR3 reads TGTGCCAGCAGCCTCCAACCTCCCGGGACTGGCTACGAGCAGTACTTC. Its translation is CASSLQPPGTGYEQYF.

The CDR3 sequence: CASSVSLRASSYNEQFF. The CDR3 DNA sequence: TGCGCCAGCAGTGTAAGTTTGCGGGCTAGCTCCTACAATGAGCAGTTCTTC. The gene calls are TRBV5-1 and TRBJ2-1, with TRBD2 as a possible D gene (5 bases). The CDR3 runs 17 residues. With 5 bases removed from V and 0 bases from J, the gap between germline ends came to 18 bases. CDR1 and CDR2 (germline): SGHRS, YFSETQ.

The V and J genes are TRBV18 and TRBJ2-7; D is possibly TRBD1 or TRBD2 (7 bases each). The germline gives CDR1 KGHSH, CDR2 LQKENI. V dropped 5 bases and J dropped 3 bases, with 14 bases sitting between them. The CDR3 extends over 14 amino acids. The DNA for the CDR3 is TGTGCCAGCTCAAACCAGGGGGGGAGCTACGAGCAGTACTTC. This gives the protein CASSNQGGSYEQYF.

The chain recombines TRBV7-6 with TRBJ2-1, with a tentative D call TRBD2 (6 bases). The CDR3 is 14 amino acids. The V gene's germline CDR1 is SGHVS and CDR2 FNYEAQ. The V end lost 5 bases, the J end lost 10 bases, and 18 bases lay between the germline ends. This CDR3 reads CASSAPGTRGEQFF. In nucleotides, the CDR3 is TGTGCCAGCAGCGCCCCCGGGACTCGCGGCGAGCAGTTCTTC.

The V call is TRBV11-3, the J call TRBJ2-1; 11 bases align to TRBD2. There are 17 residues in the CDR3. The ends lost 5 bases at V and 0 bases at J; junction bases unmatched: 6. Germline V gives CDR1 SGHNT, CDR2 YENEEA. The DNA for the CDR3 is TGTGCCAGCAGCCGCGGGACTAGCGGAAGCTCCTACAATGAGCAGTTCTTC. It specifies CASSRGTSGSSYNEQFF.

The CDR3 sequence is CAISWDSSYEQYF. In nucleotides, the CDR3 is TGTGCCATCAGTTGGGACAGTTCCTACGAGCAGTACTTC. This rearrangement joins TRBV10-3 to TRBJ2-7, with TRBD1 identical over 7 bases. Losses at the gene ends were 5 bases for V and 1 base for J; bases not matched to a gene: 2. The CDR3 covers 13 residues. Germline-derived CDR1 and CDR2 are ENHRY and SYGVKD.

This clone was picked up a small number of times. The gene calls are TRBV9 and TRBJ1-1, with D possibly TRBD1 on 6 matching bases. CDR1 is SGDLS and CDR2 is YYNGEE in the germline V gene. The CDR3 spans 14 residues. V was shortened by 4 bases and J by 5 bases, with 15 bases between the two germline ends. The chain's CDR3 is CASSTGRGGTEAFF. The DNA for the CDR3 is TGTGCCAGCAGCACAGGAAGGGGGGGAACTGAAGCTTTCTTT.